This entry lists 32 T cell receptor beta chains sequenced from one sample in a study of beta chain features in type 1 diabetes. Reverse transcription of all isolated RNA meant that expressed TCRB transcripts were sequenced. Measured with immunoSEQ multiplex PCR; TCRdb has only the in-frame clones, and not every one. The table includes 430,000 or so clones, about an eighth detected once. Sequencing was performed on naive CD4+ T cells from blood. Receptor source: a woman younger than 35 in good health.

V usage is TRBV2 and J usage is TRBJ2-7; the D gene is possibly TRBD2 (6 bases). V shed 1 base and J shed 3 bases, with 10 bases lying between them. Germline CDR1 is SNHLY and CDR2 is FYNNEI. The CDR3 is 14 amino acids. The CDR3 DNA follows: TGTGCCAGCAGTGAAGGGAGGGGCCTCTACGAGCAGTACGTC. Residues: CASSEGRGLYEQYV.

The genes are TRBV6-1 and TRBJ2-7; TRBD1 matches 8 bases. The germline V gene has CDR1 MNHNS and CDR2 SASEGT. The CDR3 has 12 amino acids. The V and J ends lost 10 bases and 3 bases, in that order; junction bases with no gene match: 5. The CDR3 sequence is CATTDRVYEQYV. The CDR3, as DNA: TGTGCCACTACGGACAGGGTCTACGAGCAGTACGTC.

The CDR3 DNA is TGTGCCACCACCGGGAAGCCCTACAATGAGCAGTTCTTC. This codes for CATTGKPYNEQFF. The chain joins TRBV15 to TRBJ2-1; D might be TRBD2 (5 bases). The V and J ends lost 7 bases and 2 bases respectively, with 9 bases between them. Germline CDR1 LNHNV, CDR2 YYDKDF (reference sequence). The CDR3 runs 13 residues.

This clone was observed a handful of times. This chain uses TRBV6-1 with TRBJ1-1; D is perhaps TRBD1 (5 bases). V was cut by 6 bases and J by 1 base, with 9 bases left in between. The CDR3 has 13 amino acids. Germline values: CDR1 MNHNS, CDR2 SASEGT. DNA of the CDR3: TGTGCCAGCAGCGCTCAGGGGAACACTGAAGCTTTCTTT. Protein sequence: CASSAQGNTEAFF.

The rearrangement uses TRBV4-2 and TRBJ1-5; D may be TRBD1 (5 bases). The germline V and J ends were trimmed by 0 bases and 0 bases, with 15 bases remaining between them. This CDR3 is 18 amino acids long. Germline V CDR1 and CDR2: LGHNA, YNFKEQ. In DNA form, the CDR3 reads TGTGCCAGCAGCCAAGATCTAACAGGCCTTTTTAGCAATCAGCCCCAGCATTTT. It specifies CASSQDLTGLFSNQPQHF.

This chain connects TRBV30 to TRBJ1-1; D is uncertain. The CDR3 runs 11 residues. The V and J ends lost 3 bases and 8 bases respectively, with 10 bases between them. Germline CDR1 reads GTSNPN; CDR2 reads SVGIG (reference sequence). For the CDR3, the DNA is TGTGCCTGGAGCCGAGGGAGAGAAGCTTTCTTT. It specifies CAWSRGREAFF.

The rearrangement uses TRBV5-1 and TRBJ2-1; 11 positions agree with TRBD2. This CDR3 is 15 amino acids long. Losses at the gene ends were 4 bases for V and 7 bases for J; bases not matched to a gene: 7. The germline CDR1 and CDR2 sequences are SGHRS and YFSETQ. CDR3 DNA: TGCGCCAGCAGCCCCACTAGCGGGAGAGCTAATGAGCAGTTCTTC. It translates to CASSPTSGRANEQFF.

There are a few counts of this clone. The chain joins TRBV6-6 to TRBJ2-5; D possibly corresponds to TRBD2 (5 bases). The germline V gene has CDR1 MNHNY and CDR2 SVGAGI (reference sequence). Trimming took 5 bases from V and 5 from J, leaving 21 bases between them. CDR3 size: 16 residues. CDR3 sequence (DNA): TGTGCCAGCAGTCACTGGGGAAGCGGAGGTGGGGAGACCCAGTACTTC. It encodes CASSHWGSGGGETQYF.

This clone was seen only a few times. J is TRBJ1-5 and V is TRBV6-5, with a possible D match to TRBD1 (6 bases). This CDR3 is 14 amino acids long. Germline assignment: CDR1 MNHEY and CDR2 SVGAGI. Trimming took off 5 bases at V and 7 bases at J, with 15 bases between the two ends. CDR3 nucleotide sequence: TGTGCCAGCAGTCCCCTCACAGGGAAGCAGCCCCAGCATTTT. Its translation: CASSPLTGKQPQHF.

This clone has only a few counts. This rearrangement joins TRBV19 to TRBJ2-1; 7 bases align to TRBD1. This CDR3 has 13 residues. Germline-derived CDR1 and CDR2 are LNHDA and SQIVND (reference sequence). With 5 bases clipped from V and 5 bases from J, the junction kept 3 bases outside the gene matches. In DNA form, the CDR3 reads TGTGCCAGTAGTGGGACAGCTAACAATGAGCAGTTCTTC. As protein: CASSGTANNEQFF.

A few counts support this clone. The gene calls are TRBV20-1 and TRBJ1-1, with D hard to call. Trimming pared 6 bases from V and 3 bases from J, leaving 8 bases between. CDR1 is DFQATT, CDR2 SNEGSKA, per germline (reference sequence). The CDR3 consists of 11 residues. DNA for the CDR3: TGCAGTGCGAACAAATACACTGAAGCTTTCTTT. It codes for CSANKYTEAFF.

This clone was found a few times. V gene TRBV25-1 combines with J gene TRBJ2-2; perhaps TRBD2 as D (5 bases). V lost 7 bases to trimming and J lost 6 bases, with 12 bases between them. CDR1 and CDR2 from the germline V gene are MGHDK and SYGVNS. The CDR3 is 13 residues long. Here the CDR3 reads CASTGRGPGELFF. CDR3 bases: TGTGCCAGCACGGGCCGAGGGCCCGGGGAGCTGTTTTTT.

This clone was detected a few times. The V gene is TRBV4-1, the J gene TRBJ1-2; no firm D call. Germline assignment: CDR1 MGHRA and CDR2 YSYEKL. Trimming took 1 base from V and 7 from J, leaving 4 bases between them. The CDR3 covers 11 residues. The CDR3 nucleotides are TGCGCCAGCAGCCAAGTGGGTGGCTACACCTTC. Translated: CASSQVGGYTF.

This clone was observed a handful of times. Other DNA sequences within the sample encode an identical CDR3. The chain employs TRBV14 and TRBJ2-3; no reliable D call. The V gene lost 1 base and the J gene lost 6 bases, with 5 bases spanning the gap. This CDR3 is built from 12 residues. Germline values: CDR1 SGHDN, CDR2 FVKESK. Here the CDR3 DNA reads TGTGCCAGCAGCCAAGCACCGGATACGCAGTATTTT. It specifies CASSQAPDTQYF.

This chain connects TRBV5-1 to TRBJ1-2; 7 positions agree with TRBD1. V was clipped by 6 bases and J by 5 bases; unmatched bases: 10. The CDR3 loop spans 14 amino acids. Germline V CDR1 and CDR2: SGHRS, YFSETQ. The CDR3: CASTVVTGIYGYTF. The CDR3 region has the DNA TGCGCCAGCACCGTCGTGACAGGGATTTATGGCTACACCTTC. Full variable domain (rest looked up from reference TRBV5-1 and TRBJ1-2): KAGVTQTPRYLIKTRGQQVTLSCSPISGHRSVSWYQQTPGQGLQFLFEYFSETQRNKGNFPGRFSGRQFSNSRSEMNVSTLELGDSALYLCASTVVTGIYGYTFGSGTRLTVV.

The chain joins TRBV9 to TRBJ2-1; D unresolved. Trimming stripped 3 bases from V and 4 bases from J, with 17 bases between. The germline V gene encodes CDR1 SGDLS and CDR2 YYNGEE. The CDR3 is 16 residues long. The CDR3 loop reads CASSATWPELYNEQFF. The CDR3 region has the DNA TGTGCCAGCAGCGCCACCTGGCCGGAACTTTACAATGAGCAGTTCTTC.

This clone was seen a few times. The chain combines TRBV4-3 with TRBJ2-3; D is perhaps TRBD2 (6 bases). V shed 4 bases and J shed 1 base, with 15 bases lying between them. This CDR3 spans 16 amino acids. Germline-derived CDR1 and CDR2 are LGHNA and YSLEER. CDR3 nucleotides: TGCGCCAGCAGCCTCACTCCCGGGACTGGCACAGATACGCAGTATTTT. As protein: CASSLTPGTGTDTQYF.

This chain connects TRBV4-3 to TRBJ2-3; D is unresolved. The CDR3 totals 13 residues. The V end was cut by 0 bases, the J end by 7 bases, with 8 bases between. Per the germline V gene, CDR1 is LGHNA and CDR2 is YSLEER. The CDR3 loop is CASSQETRNTQYF. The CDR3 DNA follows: TGCGCCAGCAGCCAAGAGACCCGAAATACGCAGTATTTT.

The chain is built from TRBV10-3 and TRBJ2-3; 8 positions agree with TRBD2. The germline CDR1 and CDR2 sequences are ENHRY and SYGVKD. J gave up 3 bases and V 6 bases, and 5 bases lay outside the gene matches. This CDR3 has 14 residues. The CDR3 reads CAIRAGGRTDTQYF. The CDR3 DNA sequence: TGTGCCATCAGGGCGGGGGGCCGAACAGATACGCAGTATTTT.

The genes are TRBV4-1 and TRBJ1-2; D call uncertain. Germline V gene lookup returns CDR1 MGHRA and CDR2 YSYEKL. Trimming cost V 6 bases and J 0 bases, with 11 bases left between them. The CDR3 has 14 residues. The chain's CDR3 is CASRLMGSNYGYTF. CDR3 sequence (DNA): TGCGCCAGCAGGTTGATGGGCTCTAACTATGGCTACACCTTC.

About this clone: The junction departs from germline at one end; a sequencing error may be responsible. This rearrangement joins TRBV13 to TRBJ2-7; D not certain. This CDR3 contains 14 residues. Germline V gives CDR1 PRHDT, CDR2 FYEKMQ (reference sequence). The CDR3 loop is CASSLGAPSYDQYF. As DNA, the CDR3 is TGTGCCAGCAGCTTAGGGGCCCCCTCCTACGACCAGTACTTC.

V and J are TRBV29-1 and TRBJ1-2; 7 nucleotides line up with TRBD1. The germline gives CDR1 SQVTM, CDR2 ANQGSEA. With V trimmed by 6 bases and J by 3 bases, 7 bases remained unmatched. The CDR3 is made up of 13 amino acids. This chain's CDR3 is CSVPRQGYYGYTF. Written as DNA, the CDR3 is TGCAGCGTACCACGACAGGGCTACTATGGCTACACCTTC.

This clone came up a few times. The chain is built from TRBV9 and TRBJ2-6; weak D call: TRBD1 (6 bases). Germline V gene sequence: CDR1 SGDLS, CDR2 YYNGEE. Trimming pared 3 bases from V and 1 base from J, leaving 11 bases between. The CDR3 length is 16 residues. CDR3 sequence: CASSDPRGSGANVLTF. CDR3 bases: TGTGCCAGCAGCGACCCGAGGGGGTCTGGGGCCAACGTCCTGACTTTC.

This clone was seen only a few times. DNA of the CDR3: TGTGCCAGCTCACCACCGTCTTCCGTCTGGGAGCAGTACTTC. Amino acid sequence: CASSPPSSVWEQYF. The V gene is TRBV18, the J gene TRBJ2-7, with D unclear. The CDR3 is 14 amino acids. Germline lookup yields CDR1 KGHSH and CDR2 LQKENI. Trimming took off 0 bases at V and 7 bases at J, with 13 bases between the two ends.

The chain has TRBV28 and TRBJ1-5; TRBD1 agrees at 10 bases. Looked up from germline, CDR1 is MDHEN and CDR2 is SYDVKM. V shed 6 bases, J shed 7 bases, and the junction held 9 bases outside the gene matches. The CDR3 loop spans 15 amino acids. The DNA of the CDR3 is TGTGCCAGCAGGCTAGGGGACAGGGGTATACAGCCCCAGCATTTT. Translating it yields CASRLGDRGIQPQHF.

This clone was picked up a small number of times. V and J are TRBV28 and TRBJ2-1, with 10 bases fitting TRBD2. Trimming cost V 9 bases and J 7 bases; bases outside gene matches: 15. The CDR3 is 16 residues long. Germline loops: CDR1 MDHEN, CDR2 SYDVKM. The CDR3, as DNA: TGTGCCAGTATGAATAGGGTAGCGGGGGGTCAGAATGAGCAGTTCTTC. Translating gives CASMNRVAGGQNEQFF.

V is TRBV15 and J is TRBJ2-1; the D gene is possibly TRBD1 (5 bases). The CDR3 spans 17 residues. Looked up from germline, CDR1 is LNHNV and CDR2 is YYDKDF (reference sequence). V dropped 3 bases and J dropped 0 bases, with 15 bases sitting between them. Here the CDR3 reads CATSSRTGKSSYNEQFF. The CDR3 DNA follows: TGTGCCACCAGCAGCCGAACAGGCAAAAGCTCCTACAATGAGCAGTTCTTC.

The CDR3 spells CASRVRRDEQFF. CDR3 nucleotides: TGTGCCAGCAGGGTTAGGAGGGATGAGCAGTTCTTC. This sequence joins TRBV7-9 and TRBJ2-1, with TRBD2 as a possible D gene (6 bases). The CDR3 has 12 amino acids. Germline V CDR1 and CDR2: SEHNR, FQNEAQ (reference sequence). Deletions cut 6 bases from V and 8 bases from J, with 11 bases between. Using reference TRBV7-9 and TRBJ2-1 for the parts outside the CDR3, the full variable domain is DTGVSQNPRHKITKRGQNVTFRCDPISEHNRLYWYRQTLGQGPEFLTYFQNEAQLEKSRLLSDRFSAERPKGSFSTLEIQRTEQGDSAMYLCASRVRRDEQFFGPGTRLTVL.

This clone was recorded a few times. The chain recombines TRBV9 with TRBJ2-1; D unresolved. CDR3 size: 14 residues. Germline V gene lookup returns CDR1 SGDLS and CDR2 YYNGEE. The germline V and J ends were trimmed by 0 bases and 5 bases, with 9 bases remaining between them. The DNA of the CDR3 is TGTGCCAGCAGCGTAGAGGCGGCCCACAATGAGCAGTTCTTC. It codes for CASSVEAAHNEQFF.

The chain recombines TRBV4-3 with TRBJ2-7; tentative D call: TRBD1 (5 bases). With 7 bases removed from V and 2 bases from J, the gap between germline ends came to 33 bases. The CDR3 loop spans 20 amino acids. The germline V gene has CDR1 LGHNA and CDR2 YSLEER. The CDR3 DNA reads TGCGCCAGCATACCGTATGGACACTTAAGTAGGGCCCCGGCGGCCTACGAGCAGTACTTC. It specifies CASIPYGHLSRAPAAYEQYF.

CDR3: CASSPRARLRETQYF. CDR3 DNA: TGTGCCAGCTCACCAAGAGCGAGACTCCGAGAGACCCAGTACTTC. V and J are TRBV18 and TRBJ2-5; D gene uncertain. Germline V lookup: CDR1 KGHSH, CDR2 LQKENI. With 2 bases removed from V and 4 bases from J, the gap between germline ends came to 14 bases. This CDR3 is 15 amino acids long.

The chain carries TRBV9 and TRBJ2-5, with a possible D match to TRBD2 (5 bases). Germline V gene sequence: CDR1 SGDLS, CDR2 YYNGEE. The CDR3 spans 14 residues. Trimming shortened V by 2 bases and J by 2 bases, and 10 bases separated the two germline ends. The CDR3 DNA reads TGTGCCAGCAGCGTTATAAGCGGACAAGAGACCCAGTACTTC. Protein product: CASSVISGQETQYF.